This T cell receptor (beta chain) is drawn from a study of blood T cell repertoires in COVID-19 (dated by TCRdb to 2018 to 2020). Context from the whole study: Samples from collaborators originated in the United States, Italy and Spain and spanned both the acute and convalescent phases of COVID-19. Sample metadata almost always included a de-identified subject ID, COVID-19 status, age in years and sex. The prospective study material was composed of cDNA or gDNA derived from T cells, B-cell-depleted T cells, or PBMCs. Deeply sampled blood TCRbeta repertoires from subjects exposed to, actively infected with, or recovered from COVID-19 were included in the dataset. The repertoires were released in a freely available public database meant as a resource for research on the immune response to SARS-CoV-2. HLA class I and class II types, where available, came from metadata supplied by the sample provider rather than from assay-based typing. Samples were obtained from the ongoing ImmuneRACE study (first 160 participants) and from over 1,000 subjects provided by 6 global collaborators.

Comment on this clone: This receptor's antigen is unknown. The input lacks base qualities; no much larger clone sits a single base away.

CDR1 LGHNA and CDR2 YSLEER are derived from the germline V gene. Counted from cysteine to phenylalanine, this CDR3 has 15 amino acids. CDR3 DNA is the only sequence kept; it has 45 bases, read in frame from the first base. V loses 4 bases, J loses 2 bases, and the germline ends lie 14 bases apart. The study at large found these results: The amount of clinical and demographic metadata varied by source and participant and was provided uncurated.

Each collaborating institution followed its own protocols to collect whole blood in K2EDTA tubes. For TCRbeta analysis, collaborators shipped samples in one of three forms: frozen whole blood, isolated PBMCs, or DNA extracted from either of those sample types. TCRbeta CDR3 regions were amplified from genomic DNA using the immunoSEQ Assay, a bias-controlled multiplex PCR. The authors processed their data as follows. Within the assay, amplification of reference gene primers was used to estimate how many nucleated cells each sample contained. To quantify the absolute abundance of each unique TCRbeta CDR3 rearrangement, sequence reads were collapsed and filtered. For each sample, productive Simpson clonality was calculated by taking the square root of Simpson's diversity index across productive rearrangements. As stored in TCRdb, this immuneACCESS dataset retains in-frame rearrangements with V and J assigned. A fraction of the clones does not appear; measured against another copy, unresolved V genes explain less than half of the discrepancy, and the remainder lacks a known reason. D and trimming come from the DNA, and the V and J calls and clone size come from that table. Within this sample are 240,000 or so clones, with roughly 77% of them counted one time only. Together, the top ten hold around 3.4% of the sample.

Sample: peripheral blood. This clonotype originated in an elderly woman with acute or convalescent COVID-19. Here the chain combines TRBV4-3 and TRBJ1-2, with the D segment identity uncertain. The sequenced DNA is TGCGCCAGCAGCCTAGCTCCTGGGGAGAACTATGGCTACACCTTC. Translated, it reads CASSLAPGENYGYTF.